This paragraph reports one T cell receptor beta chain. The target antigen is unknown. In germline, CDR1 is MDHEN, CDR2 SYDVKM. Deletions cut 5 bases from V and 0 bases from J, with 11 bases between. The CDR3 length is 15 residues. It was with 60 Vbeta and 13 Jbeta primers that the PCR ran. Sequencing used immunoSEQ multiplex PCR; TCRdb keeps in-frame clones, though not all of them. The sample holds 100,000 to 150,000 clones, roughly 80% seen once. The data originate from a study of cytomegalovirus exposure and HLA in healthy donors. Overall study results and limits: Reported performance of the classifier showed diagnosis of cytomegalovirus status with high specificity and sensitivity.

Sequencing was done on a sample of PBMCs. This receptor was obtained from a woman aged 40 to 50 in good health and CMV-seropositive. The V and J genes are TRBV28 and TRBJ2-1, with D perhaps TRBD2 (5 bases). CDR3 in DNA: TGTGCCAGCAGTCCCCCGGGGAGCTCCTACAATGAGCAGTTCTTC. It yields the protein CASSPPGSSYNEQFF.